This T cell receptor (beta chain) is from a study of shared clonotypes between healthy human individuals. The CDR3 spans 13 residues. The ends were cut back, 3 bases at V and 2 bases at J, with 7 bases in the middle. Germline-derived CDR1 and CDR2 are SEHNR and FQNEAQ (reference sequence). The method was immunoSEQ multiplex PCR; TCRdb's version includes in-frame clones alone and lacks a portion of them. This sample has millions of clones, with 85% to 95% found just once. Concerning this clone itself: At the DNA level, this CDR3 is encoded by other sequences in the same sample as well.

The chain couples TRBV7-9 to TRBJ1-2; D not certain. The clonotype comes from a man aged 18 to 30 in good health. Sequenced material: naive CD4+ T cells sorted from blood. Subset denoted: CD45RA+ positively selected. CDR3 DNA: TGTGCCAGCAGCTTTGGTCAGAACTATGGCTACACCTTC. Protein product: CASSFGQNYGYTF.